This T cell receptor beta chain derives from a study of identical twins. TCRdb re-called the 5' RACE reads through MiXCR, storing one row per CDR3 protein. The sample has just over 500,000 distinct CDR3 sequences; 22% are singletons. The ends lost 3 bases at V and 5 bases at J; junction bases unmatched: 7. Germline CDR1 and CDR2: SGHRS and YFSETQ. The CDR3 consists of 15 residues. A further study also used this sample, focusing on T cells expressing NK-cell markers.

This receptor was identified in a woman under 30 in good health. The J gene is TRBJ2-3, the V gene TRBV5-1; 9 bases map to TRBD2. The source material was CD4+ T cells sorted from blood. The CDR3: CASSSQAGGGDTQYF. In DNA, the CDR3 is TGCGCCAGCAGCTCTCAAGCGGGGGGCGGAGATACGCAGTATTTT.